This TCR beta chain was obtained from a study of brain metastases from non-small cell lung cancer. Profiled with immunoSEQ multiplex PCR; TCRdb holds only in-frame clones, not every one. Altogether about 4,000 clones are present, around 84% being singletons, with the ten largest covering around 6.2%. The germline CDR1 and CDR2 sequences are LGHDT and YNNKEL (reference sequence). The CDR3 has 12 amino acids. Deletions cut 6 bases from V and 0 bases from J, with 5 bases between. The J gene is TRBJ1-1, the V gene TRBV3-1 (or the pseudogene TRBV3-2); no reliable D call. Sequencing was carried out using tumor-adjacent normal tissue. The TCR originated in a donor aged 40 or over with non-small cell lung cancer. The CDR3 DNA reads as TGTGCCAGCAGAGACATGAACACTGAAGCTTTCTTT. Its protein is CASRDMNTEAFF.